This TCR beta chain was captured in a study of cytomegalovirus exposure and HLA in healthy donors (dated by TCRdb to about 2017). Regarding the research as a whole: An earlier analysis of 550 to 700 of the donors reported 250 to 350 Gb of sequence data and 120 million or so unique TCR beta sequences from about 179 million T cells. An early release that covered some 630 HLA-typed donors contained about 290 gigabases of sequencing data and tens of millions of unique TCR sequences. Of the roughly 400 genotyped donors, 65% to 90% fell in the genetic ancestry cluster associated with self-reported Caucasian donors. The study aimed to test whether cataloging public T cell receptors could reveal signatures of past pathogen exposure. The study profiled the T cell repertoires of fewer than 850 subjects by immunosequencing and related them to cytomegalovirus serostatus. In addition to the first cohort of 666 subjects, a separate validation cohort of 120 different subjects was used. The study combined high-throughput TCR immunosequencing, statistical association of individual TCRs with disease status, and machine learning to predict cytomegalovirus infection status. To study patterns of TCR occurrence, a later analysis re-analyzed previously published TCR beta repertoires from 666 donors and added high-resolution HLA genotyping. In the later analysis, no new phenotypic data were used to find candidate immune exposures; instead, reliance was placed on TCR beta sequences and their occurrence across donors. In an earlier analysis of a few hundred of the donors, high-throughput TCR beta sequencing was used to judge whether each TCR beta V gene segment behaved as functional or pseudogenic. Donor age, sex, ethnicity and CMV serostatus were collected together with the repertoire data. A later genetic analysis used genome-wide SNP genotypes for 398 of the 666 donors, treating that subset as a discovery cohort. Every discovery cohort repertoire had been produced on one sequencing platform. Both class I and class II loci were covered by HLA typing, at four-digit resolution. Typing coverage varied by locus: about 620-630 donors for A, B, C, DRB1 and DQB1; approximately 560 for DQA1; more than 600 for DPA1; around 450 for DPB1. Roughly 5 DR-DQ haplotypes were treated as single units for association and clustering because of strong linkage in the cohort. Across approximately 400 genotyped donors of the cohort, an average of about 240,000 unique TCR beta nucleotide sequences per donor were sequenced, and roughly 17% of those sequences were non-productive. The full study reports these points: A cluster of highly shared sequence variants was judged likely to represent a technical artifact of the sequencing pipeline. In an earlier analysis of 450 to 750 of the donors, most TCR beta V segments appeared in productive rearrangements about 90% or about 30% of the time, broadly matching IMGT annotations. In vitro tests confirmed that a few of the cytomegalovirus-associated TCR beta chains recognize cytomegalovirus antigens. In a later genetic analysis, a missense DCLRE1C variant was associated with V-gene and J-gene trimming of TCR beta chains, and the association was replicated in an independent cohort. Assigning TCR associations to individual alleles was difficult when HLA alleles, especially DR and DQ, strongly co-occurred. In a later analysis, several top co-occurrence clusters were reported to appear linked to parvovirus B19, influenza, CMV and Epstein-Barr virus. According to a later analysis, most CMV-associated TCR beta chains appeared to be HLA-restricted, and the HLA associations seemed to be driven largely by CMV exposure. In a later genetic analysis, fewer N-insertions in productive TCRs were reported among donors in an Asian-associated ancestry cluster than the 666-donor mean. According to the authors, the approach could potentially be generalized to other disease states and immunological phenotypes. The presence/absence analyses assumed that sequencing depth was roughly uniform across donors, and that assumption may not be true. Across donors, most TCR sequences were observed very rarely, whereas some public TCRs were present in many individuals. The classifier was reported to diagnose cytomegalovirus status with high specificity and sensitivity in both the original cohort and the validation cohort. A further reported finding was that TCR beta sequences accurately predicted the HLA-A and HLA-B alleles for most subjects in the first cohort. HLA typing was unavailable for some donors at each locus, so association tests used only the typed subset. The study gave a list of 150 to 200 TCR beta chains associated with cytomegalovirus. In a later analysis, the rate of TCR association differed among HLA loci, with DRB1 alleles having the most associated TCRs and HLA-C alleles having the fewest. Compared with equally common non-associated chains, HLA-associated TCR beta chains in a later analysis were more clonally expanded and had lower generation probabilities. Correlated functional status among segregating V segments might be attributable to linkage disequilibrium, but an unknown experimental factor could not be ruled out. Seventeen rarely observed V segments, including chromosome 9 orphons, were excluded from the earlier analysis of approximately 500 of the donors because counts were too low. In a later analysis, about 16,000 TCR beta sequences were associated with specific HLA alleles at a false discovery rate of 0.05. Immune exposure information for the cohort was limited to CMV serostatus. Only TCR beta chains were sequenced in this cohort, and the absence of alpha or paired-chain data limited detectable features.

The method was the immunoSEQ multiplex PCR assay. The multiplex PCR relied on a mix of 60 forward primers for TCR Vbeta segments and 13 reverse primers for TCR Jbeta segments. A multiplex PCR assay on genomic DNA amplified the CDR3 region of rearranged TCR beta genes. The amplified TCR beta libraries were sequenced on the Illumina HiSeq System as 87-base-pair reads. In the source study's methods: A later analysis tallied about 77 million unique TCR beta chains across the 700 or so repertoires, and around 12 million of those chains were shared by two or more donors. Raw reads were error-corrected and collapsed into unique sequences with a nearest-neighbor algorithm that merged closely related sequences to remove PCR and sequencing errors. V, D and J gene segments were assigned by aligning CDR3 sequences to IMGT reference sequences. Each retained sequence needed at least a six-nucleotide match to both a V gene segment and a J gene segment. A rearrangement counted as productive if the CDR3 had no stop codons and remained in frame with V and J, and every other rearrangement counted as non-productive. CDR3 was defined according to IMGT convention as the region running from the second conserved V-encoded cysteine to the conserved J-encoded phenylalanine. The earlier analysis of about 590 of the donors excluded sequences that lacked an unambiguous match to a single V gene segment. An earlier analysis of around 600 of the donors classified V segments as functional when productive rearrangements were above 56.7% and as segregating when the standard deviation between donors was above 5%. A statistical classification framework was built to diagnose cytomegalovirus status from the catalog of TCR beta chain sequences. In a later analysis, TCR nucleotide sequences were compared against IMGT/GENE-DB human TR gene sequences so that V and J genes could be assigned. The TCRdist pipeline was used in a later analysis to assign CDR3 sequences and most-parsimonious VDJ recombination scenarios. In a later analysis, each TCR beta chain was defined by its CDR3 amino acid sequence together with its V-gene family, and reads lacking a unique V-gene family were excluded. As a way to deal with suspected cross-contamination and a sequencing artifact, a later analysis dropped under 600 nucleotide sequences that were highly shared and had low generation probability. For each public chain, a later analysis derived a clonal expansion index from normalized ranks of inferred template counts within each repertoire. Generation probabilities in a later analysis came from a VDJ recombination model fitted to out-of-frame rearrangements, and those results were checked against IGoR. Hypergeometric tests were used in a later analysis to score TCR-TCR, TCR-HLA and TCR-CMV co-occurrence, with a repertoire-size bias correction applied to the TCR pairs. False discovery rates were estimated in a later analysis by permuting HLA or CMV assignments 20 times. In a later analysis, co-occurring TCRs were grouped using DBSCAN, with TCRdist sequence similarity added in when clustering inside HLA-allele-positive subsets. Repertoires with fewer than 30,000 or more than 120,000 public chains, plus five repertoires with anomalous nucleotide sharing, were excluded from co-occurrence clustering. TCRdb stores this immuneACCESS table with in-frame sequences only. Part of the clones is absent; in the studies checked, under half of the shortfall reflects unresolved V genes, and no reason is known for the rest. From that table come the V and J calls and clone size; the DNA was used to work out D and trimming. Present in this sample are under 150,000 clones, roughly four fifths of which were seen just once. Roughly 1.2% of the sample comes from the top ten.

The cohort consisted of approximately 690 healthy bone marrow donors. At the time of sampling, all cohort members were nominally healthy, though unrecorded immune exposures were likely present. The donor was CMV seronegative and belonged to the group of over 350 seronegative cohort members. Every donor gave a peripheral blood sample, and the peripheral blood mononuclear cells from that sample were used for TCR beta sequencing. Genomic DNA was extracted from the blood cell samples with the Qiagen DNeasy Blood Extraction Kit. Of note for this clone: Its antigen specificity is not known. No much larger clone is present one base from it, and per-base qualities are unavailable.

This clonotype was sampled from a boy aged 5-17 years in good health and CMV-seronegative. Sequences were obtained from PBMCs.

CDR3 reads: CASSLDRSNEQFF. The DNA is as follows: TGTGCCAGCAGCTTGGACAGGTCCAATGAGCAGTTCTTC. This receptor chain uses TRBV5-4 and TRBJ2-1; D gene: possibly TRBD1, on 5 matching bases. The CDR3 runs 13 amino acids, cysteine and phenylalanine included. This entry keeps only the CDR3 DNA: 39 bases, framed from base 1. V is reduced by 0 bases and J by 6 bases, leaving a spacing of 7 bases between them. Via the germline V gene (reference sequence), CDR1 is SGHNT and CDR2 YYREEE.